The entry below describes one T cell receptor (beta chain). Germline CDR1 reads GTSNPN; CDR2 reads SVGIG (reference sequence). The CDR3 contains 16 residues. After removal of 0 bases from V and 0 bases from J, the junction contained 5 bases not matched to a gene. The record originates from a study of blood T cell repertoires in COVID-19. Study-level information: Acute and convalescent COVID-19 samples came from the United States, Italy and Spain. T cells, B-cell-depleted T cells, or PBMCs provided the cDNA or gDNA that served as material.

Original processing notes: Estimation of nucleated cell counts relied on the amplification of reference gene primers. Clones were read by immunoSEQ multiplex PCR, and TCRdb kept only the in-frame ones, dropping some. The V and J calls and clone size were taken over from that table, and D and trimming were inferred from the DNA. The data show approximately 150,000 clones, roughly 82% seen once. Sequencing input: peripheral blood. The origin of this receptor is a woman in her 70s with acute or convalescent COVID-19. The chain has TRBV30 and TRBJ2-3; 8 nucleotides agree with TRBD2. CDR3 amino acids: CAWSVLAVQSTDTQYF. For the CDR3, the DNA is TGTGCCTGGAGTGTACTAGCGGTTCAGAGCACAGATACGCAGTATTTT.